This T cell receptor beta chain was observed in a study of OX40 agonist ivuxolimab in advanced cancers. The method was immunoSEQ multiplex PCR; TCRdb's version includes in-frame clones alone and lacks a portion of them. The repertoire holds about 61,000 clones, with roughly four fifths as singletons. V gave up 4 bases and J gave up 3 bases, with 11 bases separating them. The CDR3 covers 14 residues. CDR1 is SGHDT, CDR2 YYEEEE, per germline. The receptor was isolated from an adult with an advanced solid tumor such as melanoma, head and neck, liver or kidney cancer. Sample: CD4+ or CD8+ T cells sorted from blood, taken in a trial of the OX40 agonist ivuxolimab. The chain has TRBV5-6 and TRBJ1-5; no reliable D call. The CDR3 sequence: CASSQLGNNQPQHF. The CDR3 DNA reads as TGTGCCAGCAGCCAACTTGGGAACAATCAGCCCCAGCATTTT.